These 10 T cell receptor beta chains were all obtained from the same sample, sequenced in a study of OX40 agonist ivuxolimab in advanced cancers. Profiling relied on immunoSEQ multiplex PCR, and the TCRdb table lists in-frame clones only, not all of them. The sample consists of about 62,000 clones, around 92% of them appearing once. This sample comprised CD4+ or CD8+ T cells sorted from blood, obtained in a trial of the OX40 agonist ivuxolimab. These receptors were obtained from an adult with an advanced solid tumor such as melanoma, head and neck, liver or kidney cancer.

This chain joins TRBV30 and TRBJ2-5; unclear D gene. Near its end, the DNA agrees better with TRBJ2-7, so the J call may be wrong. Germline V lookup: CDR1 GTSNPN, CDR2 SVGIG (reference sequence). The CDR3 sequence is 13 residues long. The chain's CDR3 is CAWSVSVTYEQYF. The DNA for the CDR3 is TGTGCCTGGAGTGTATCTGTAACCTACGAGCAGTACTTC.

This clone has a single count. This sequence joins TRBV4-1 and TRBJ2-7, with 10 bases identical to TRBD2. The CDR3 totals 17 residues. Trimming took 1 base from V and 5 from J; bases not matched to a gene: 11. CDR1 MGHRA and CDR2 YSYEKL come from the germline V gene. The CDR3 region has the DNA TGCGCCAGCAGCCAAGCGTCTCTAGCGGGAGATATCAACGAGCAGTACTTC. This translates into CASSQASLAGDINEQYF.

CDR3 protein: CASSPVEAYNEQFF. In DNA, the CDR3 is TGCGCCAGCAGCCCGGTAGAAGCCTACAATGAGCAGTTCTTC. The chain has TRBV5-1 and TRBJ2-1; D unresolved. V was clipped by 4 bases and J by 2 bases, with 10 bases between them. CDR3 length: 14 amino acids. Germline V gene lookup returns CDR1 SGHRS and CDR2 YFSETQ.

The chain recombines TRBV7-9 with TRBJ1-5, with 10 nucleotides matching TRBD1. The germline V gene has CDR1 SEHNR and CDR2 FQNEAQ (reference sequence). Unmatched junction bases numbered 8, after V lost 6 bases and J lost 6 bases. This CDR3 has 15 residues. CDR3 in DNA: TGTGCCAGCAGGGCCGGGACAGGGGCGAGTCAGCCCCAGCATTTT. Encoded protein: CASRAGTGASQPQHF.

The chain links TRBV9 to TRBJ2-2; D ambiguous. The CDR3 totals 12 residues. Germline assignment: CDR1 SGDLS and CDR2 YYNGEE. Trimming stripped 0 bases from V and 8 bases from J, with 5 bases between. The CDR3 DNA sequence: TGTGCCAGCAGCGTAGATAGGGGGGAGCTGTTTTTT. This gives the protein CASSVDRGELFF. The full variable domain, rest sourced from reference TRBV9 and TRBJ2-2, is DSGVTQTPKHLITATGQRVTLRCSPRSGDLSVYWYQQSLDQGLQFLIQYYNGEERAKGNILERFSAQQFPDLHSELNLSSLELGDSALYFCASSVDRGELFFGEGSRLTVL.

The chain combines TRBV7-9 with TRBJ1-1, with 10 bases that match TRBD1. The length of the CDR3 is 16 residues. CDR1 SEHNR and CDR2 FQNEAQ come from the germline V gene (reference sequence). With 4 bases clipped from V and 0 bases from J, the junction kept 5 bases outside the gene matches. In DNA, the CDR3 is TGTGCCAGCAGCTCCACGGACAGGGGGATGAACACTGAAGCTTTCTTT. Amino acid sequence: CASSSTDRGMNTEAFF. Drawing the rest from reference TRBV7-9 and TRBJ1-1, the complete variable domain is DTGVSQNPRHKITKRGQNVTFRCDPISEHNRLYWYRQTLGQGPEFLTYFQNEAQLEKSRLLSDRFSAERPKGSFSTLEIQRTEQGDSAMYLCASSSTDRGMNTEAFFGQGTRLTVV.

V is TRBV5-6 and J is TRBJ1-1, with D maybe TRBD1 (5 bases). Germline V lookup: CDR1 SGHDT, CDR2 YYEEEE. The CDR3 loop spans 14 amino acids. V shed 5 bases and J shed 4 bases, with 15 bases lying between them. CDR3: CASRRSRVGTEAFF. The CDR3 nucleotides read TGTGCCAGCAGGCGTAGCAGGGTGGGCACTGAAGCTTTCTTT. The variable domain in full, with the rest retrieved from reference TRBV5-6 and TRBJ1-1, is DAGVTQSPTHLIKTRGQQVTLRCSPKSGHDTVSWYQQALGQGPQFIFQYYEEEERQRGNFPDRFSGHQFPNYSSELNVNALLLGDSALYLCASRRSRVGTEAFFGQGTRLTVV.

This clone was found once. The J gene is TRBJ2-3, the V gene TRBV14; D is possibly TRBD2 (7 bases). Trimming pared 4 bases from V and 4 bases from J, leaving 9 bases between. The CDR3 is 13 residues long. Germline V gene lookup returns CDR1 SGHDN and CDR2 FVKESK. The CDR3 spells CASSPGGPDTQYF. Written as DNA, the CDR3 is TGTGCCAGCAGCCCCGGGGGGCCAGATACGCAGTATTTT.

The chain couples TRBV27 to TRBJ1-6; D remains ambiguous. Germline-derived CDR1 and CDR2 are MNHEY and SMNVEV (reference sequence). The CDR3 loop spans 12 amino acids. V lost 2 bases and J lost 7, with 3 bases in between. CDR3 loop: CASSLSNSPLHF. For the CDR3, the DNA is TGTGCCAGCAGTTTAAGCAATTCACCCCTCCACTTT.

This CDR3 is CASSQDLDGNQPQHF. CDR3 nucleotides: TGCGCCAGCAGCCAAGATCTGGACGGCAATCAGCCCCAGCATTTT. This chain uses TRBV4-1 with TRBJ1-5; no firm D call. Germline CDR1 and CDR2: MGHRA and YSYEKL. Trimming shortened V by 0 bases and J by 2 bases, and 8 bases separated the two germline ends. The CDR3 loop spans 15 amino acids.